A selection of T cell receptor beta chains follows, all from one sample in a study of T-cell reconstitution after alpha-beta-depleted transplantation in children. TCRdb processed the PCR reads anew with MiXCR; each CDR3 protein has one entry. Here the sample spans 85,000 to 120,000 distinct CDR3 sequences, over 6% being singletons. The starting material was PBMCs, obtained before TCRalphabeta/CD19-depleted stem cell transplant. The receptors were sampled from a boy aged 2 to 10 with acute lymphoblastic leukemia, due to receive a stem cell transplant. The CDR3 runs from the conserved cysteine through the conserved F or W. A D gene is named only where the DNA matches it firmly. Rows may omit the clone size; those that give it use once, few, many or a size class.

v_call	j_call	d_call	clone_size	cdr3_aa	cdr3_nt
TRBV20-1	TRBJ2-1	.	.	CSAEAWSGYNEQFF	TGCAGTGCTGAGGCTTGGTCGGGCTACAATGAGCAGTTCTTC
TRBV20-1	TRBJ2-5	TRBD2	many	CSARDGTLAGVETQYF	TGCAGTGCTAGAGATGGTACCCTAGCGGGGGTAGAGACCCAGTACTTC
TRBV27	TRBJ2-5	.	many	CASSKRAGGGETQYF	TGTGCCAGCAGTAAACGGGCAGGGGGAGGAGAGACCCAGTACTTC
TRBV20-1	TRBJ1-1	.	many	CSVSRANTEAFF	TGCAGTGTTTCCAGGGCGAACACTGAAGCTTTCTTT
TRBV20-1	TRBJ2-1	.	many	CSAESDSYNEQFF	TGCAGTGCGGAATCGGACAGCTACAATGAGCAGTTCTTC
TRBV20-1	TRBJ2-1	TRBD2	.	CSAWRTSGLVEQFF	TGCAGTGCGTGGCGTACTAGCGGGTTGGTTGAGCAGTTCTTC
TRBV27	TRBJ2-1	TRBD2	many	CASSFSGGAGNEQFF	TGTGCCAGCAGTTTTAGCGGGGGGGCGGGCAATGAGCAGTTCTTC
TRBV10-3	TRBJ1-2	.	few	CAISGLGQGNGYTF	TGTGCCATCAGTGGCCTGGGGCAAGGTAACGGCTACACCTTC
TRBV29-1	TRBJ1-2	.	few	CSVGGDNYGYTF	TGCAGCGTTGGGGGGGATAACTATGGCTACACCTTC
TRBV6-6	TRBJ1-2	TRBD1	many	CASRDRGDYGYTF	TGTGCCAGCCGGGACAGGGGGGACTATGGCTACACCTTC
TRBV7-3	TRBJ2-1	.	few	CASSLTVQSIEQFF	TGTGCCAGCAGCTTAACTGTACAGTCAATTGAGCAGTTCTTC
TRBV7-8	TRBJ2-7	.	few	CASSSMGYEQYF	TGTGCCAGCAGCTCGATGGGCTACGAGCAGTACTTC
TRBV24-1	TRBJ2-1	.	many	CATSGGSYNEQFF	TGTGCCACCTCCGGGGGTTCCTACAATGAGCAGTTCTTC
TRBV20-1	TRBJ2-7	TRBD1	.	CSARDPGQGIYEQYF	TGCAGTGCTAGAGATCCAGGACAGGGTATTTACGAGCAGTACTTC
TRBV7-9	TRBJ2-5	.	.	CASSLGQVQETQYF	TGTGCCAGCAGCTTAGGACAGGTCCAAGAGACCCAGTACTTC
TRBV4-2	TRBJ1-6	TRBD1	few	CASSGRDRAYNSPLHF	TGTGCCAGCAGCGGCCGGGACAGGGCTTATAATTCACCCCTCCACTTT
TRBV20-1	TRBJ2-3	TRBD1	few	CSARAQGLDTQYF	TGCAGTGCTAGGGCACAGGGGCTAGATACGCAGTATTTT
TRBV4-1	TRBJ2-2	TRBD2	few	CASSQEGLPAAGELFF	TGCGCCAGCAGCCAAGAGGGACTACCGGCGGCCGGGGAGCTGTTTTTT
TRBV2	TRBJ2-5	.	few	CASTGIGRAGTQYF	TGTGCCAGCACCGGGATTGGTCGTGCAGGGACCCAGTACTTC
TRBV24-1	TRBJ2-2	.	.	CAASDEGYGELFF	TGTGCGGCCAGTGATGAGGGGTACGGGGAGCTGTTTTTT
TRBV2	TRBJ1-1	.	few	CASILSLGWGDRENTEAFF	TGTGCCAGCATCCTGAGTCTGGGATGGGGGGATCGGGAGAACACTGAAGCTTTCTTT
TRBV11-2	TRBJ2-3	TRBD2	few	CASSSQPLAGGPTDTQYF	TGTGCCAGCAGCTCTCAGCCCCTAGCGGGGGGCCCCACAGATACGCAGTATTTT
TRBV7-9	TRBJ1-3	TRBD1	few	CASSTGQGLRGNTIYF	TGTGCCAGCAGCACCGGACAGGGTTTACGCGGAAACACCATATATTTT